These 24 T cell receptor beta chains were all obtained from the same sample, sequenced in a study of shared clonotypes between healthy human individuals. CD8 cells classed as naive were CD45RO-negative and positively selected for CCR7, excluding terminally differentiated effector memory CD45RA+ cells. This table comes from immunoSEQ multiplex PCR, and its TCRdb copy is limited to in-frame clones, with some not included. This sample yields approximately 1.9 million clones, of which just over 90% are seen a single time; over 1.5% belongs to the top ten. The sequenced sample was naive CD8+ T cells from PBMCs. The receptors come from a man aged 18 to 35 in good health. Some clones in this sample may be carry-over from other donors' samples.

The J gene is TRBJ2-5, the V gene TRBV27; D possibly uses TRBD1 or TRBD2 (6 bases each). The germline gives CDR1 MNHEY, CDR2 SMNVEV (reference sequence). The ends were cut back, 7 bases at V and 4 bases at J, with 22 bases in the middle. The CDR3 totals 16 residues. CDR3 in amino acids: CASTPRGGTKIETQYF. CDR3 coding DNA: TGTGCCAGCACACCCCGTGGAGGGACAAAGATAGAGACCCAGTACTTC.

This chain links TRBV4-3 with TRBJ2-2; D gene unclear. Looked up from germline, CDR1 is LGHNA and CDR2 is YSLEER. This CDR3 is 15 amino acids long. The V end was cut by 1 base, the J end by 4 bases, with 10 bases between. The CDR3 loop is CASSQVLSSTGELFF. The CDR3 region has the DNA TGCGCCAGCAGCCAAGTTCTCTCGAGCACCGGGGAGCTGTTTTTT.

The gene calls are TRBV9 and TRBJ2-5; possible D gene TRBD2, 5 bases. CDR1 is SGDLS, CDR2 YYNGEE, per germline. The ends were cut back, 4 bases at V and 2 bases at J, with 18 bases in the middle. The CDR3 extends over 16 amino acids. CDR3: CASSPSVHRGQETQYF. Here the CDR3 DNA reads TGTGCCAGCAGCCCCAGCGTACACCGGGGTCAAGAGACCCAGTACTTC.

Worth noting for this clone: Other DNA variants within this sample encode the same CDR3. This chain joins TRBV28 and TRBJ2-7; D gene ambiguous. The CDR3 is 11 amino acids. Germline V gene lookup returns CDR1 MDHEN and CDR2 SYDVKM. V was shortened by 5 bases and J by 4 bases, with 6 bases between the two germline ends. The CDR3 nucleotides read TGTGCCAGCAGTGATCTTTACGAGCAGTACTTC. This encodes CASSDLYEQYF.

The gene calls are TRBV28 and TRBJ2-3; 8 bases match TRBD2. The CDR3 runs to 15 residues. Germline trimming cut 7 bases from V and 0 bases from J; bases unmatched to any gene: 6. CDR1 is MDHEN, CDR2 SYDVKM, per germline. The CDR3 region has the DNA TGTGCCAGCAACACACTAGCGGTGAGCACAGATACGCAGTATTTT. It encodes CASNTLAVSTDTQYF.

V and J are TRBV21-1 and TRBJ2-7. TRBV21-1 counts as a pseudogene. This CDR3 has 16 residues. The CDR3 region has the DNA TGTGCCAGCAGCCCCTACGATAGGCCGTTATCCTACGAGCAGTACTTC. The encoded protein is CASSPYDRPLSYEQYF.

The chain combines TRBV27 with TRBJ2-7; TRBD1 might be the D (5 bases). Germline CDR1 and CDR2: MNHEY and SMNVEV (reference sequence). V lost 5 bases, J lost 2 bases, and 16 bases lay in between. CDR3 size: 15 residues. The CDR3: CASSTRRDSTYEQYF. CDR3 sequence (DNA): TGTGCCAGCAGTACCCGCCGCGACAGCACCTACGAGCAGTACTTC.

V is TRBV2 and J is TRBJ2-7; D gene ambiguous. Trimming removed 1 base at V and 3 bases at J, with 13 bases between. CDR1 and CDR2 (germline): SNHLY, FYNNEI. This CDR3 region has 15 residues. The CDR3 DNA reads as TGTGCCAGCAGTGAAGGTACTCCCTACTACTACGAGCAGTACTTC. The encoded protein is CASSEGTPYYYEQYF.

Details on this clone: The same CDR3 also results from other DNA sequences found in this sample. This chain joins TRBV4-1 and TRBJ2-7, with D perhaps TRBD2 (6 bases). Germline-derived CDR1 and CDR2 are MGHRA and YSYEKL. This CDR3 has 13 amino acids. The germline V and J ends were trimmed by 1 base and 7 bases, with 11 bases remaining between them. Here the CDR3 DNA reads TGCGCCAGCAGCCAAGTCGGAGGGGATGAGCAGTACTTC. Protein: CASSQVGGDEQYF.

The chain has TRBV5-1 and TRBJ2-1; 11 bases align to TRBD2. Trimming cost V 4 bases and J 5 bases; bases outside gene matches: 8. The CDR3 is 16 amino acids. Germline assignment: CDR1 SGHRS and CDR2 YFSETQ. CDR3 in DNA: TGCGCCAGCAGCGGTACCGGGACTAGCGGAAACAATGAGCAGTTCTTC. Protein product: CASSGTGTSGNNEQFF.

The rearrangement links TRBV5-4 to TRBJ2-7; D is undetermined. This CDR3 has 12 amino acids. Germline-derived CDR1 and CDR2 are SGHNT and YYREEE (reference sequence). V lost 5 bases, J lost 2 bases, and 8 bases lay in between. The CDR3 spells CASSMWAYEQYF. The CDR3 bases are TGTGCCAGCAGTATGTGGGCCTACGAGCAGTACTTC.

This chain uses TRBV5-1 with TRBJ2-1, with 9 bases that match TRBD2. Germline V CDR1 and CDR2: SGHRS, YFSETQ. Germline trimming cut 2 bases from V and 6 bases from J; bases unmatched to any gene: 3. The CDR3 has 14 residues. The DNA for the CDR3 is TGCGCCAGCAGCTTAGGACTAGCGCCCAATGAGCAGTTCTTC. Translating it yields CASSLGLAPNEQFF.

J is TRBJ2-1 and V is TRBV11-3; possible D gene TRBD1, 6 bases. CDR1 is SGHNT and CDR2 is YENEEA in the germline V gene. V lost 4 bases to trimming and J lost 0 bases, with 13 bases between them. The CDR3 runs 16 residues. CDR3 bases: TGTGCCAGCAGCTCGCGCCCGGACAGCTCCTACAATGAGCAGTTCTTC. The encoded protein is CASSSRPDSSYNEQFF.

The gene calls are TRBV10-3 and TRBJ2-4; TRBD2 aligns across 8 bases. This CDR3 contains 13 residues. Germline V gives CDR1 ENHRY, CDR2 SYGVKD. The V gene end was trimmed by 10 bases and the J gene end by 5 bases; junction bases not matched to a gene: 7. The CDR3 bases are TGTGCCACCAAGCGGGAGAGAGAAAACATTCAGTACTTC. Encoded protein: CATKRERENIQYF.

The J gene is TRBJ2-7, the V gene TRBV28; no firm D call. CDR3 size: 13 residues. V lost 2 bases and J 3 bases, leaving 8 bases between the germline ends. Germline V gives CDR1 MDHEN, CDR2 SYDVKM. CDR3 bases: TGTGCCAGCAGTTTAGAATCCTACTACGAGCAGTACTTC. It codes for CASSLESYYEQYF.

This sequence joins TRBV7-9 and TRBJ1-2; 7 bases match TRBD1. Germline trimming cut 4 bases from V and 3 bases from J; bases unmatched to any gene: 2. The CDR3 contains 13 residues. The germline V gene encodes CDR1 SEHNR and CDR2 FQNEAQ (reference sequence). In DNA, the CDR3 is TGTGCCAGCAGCTCAGGGGGGTACTATGGCTACACCTTC. Its translation: CASSSGGYYGYTF.

The J gene is TRBJ2-1, the V gene TRBV28; perhaps TRBD2 as D (6 bases). This CDR3 contains 14 residues. Trimming stripped 6 bases from V and 5 bases from J, with 14 bases between. Per the germline V gene, CDR1 is MDHEN and CDR2 is SYDVKM. The CDR3 sequence is CASSPLEGHNEQFF. CDR3 in DNA: TGTGCCAGCAGCCCCCTGGAGGGCCACAATGAGCAGTTCTTC.

The V and J genes are TRBV27 and TRBJ2-7; 10 nucleotides align to TRBD2. The CDR3 sequence is 16 residues long. Germline trimming cut 1 base from V and 2 bases from J; bases unmatched to any gene: 5. CDR1 is MNHEY, CDR2 SMNVEV, per germline (reference sequence). The CDR3 sequence: CASSLLVAGGPYEQYF. DNA for the CDR3: TGTGCCAGCAGTTTATTGGTAGCGGGAGGACCCTACGAGCAGTACTTC.

The chain carries TRBV15 and TRBJ2-1, with D possibly being TRBD1 (7 bases). V was pared by 0 bases and J by 7 bases, with 16 bases between. Germline V lookup: CDR1 LNHNV, CDR2 YYDKDF (reference sequence). This CDR3 region has 16 residues. The CDR3 spells CATSRDPGGFVNEQFF. CDR3 nucleotides: TGTGCCACCAGCAGAGATCCAGGGGGGTTCGTAAATGAGCAGTTCTTC.

The chain uses TRBV7-9 and TRBJ2-1; no firm D call. The CDR3 runs 14 residues. The germline V and J ends were trimmed by 1 base and 10 bases, with 14 bases remaining between them. Per germline, CDR1 SEHNR and CDR2 FQNEAQ (reference sequence). The CDR3 protein is CASSLGPWGYEQFF. The CDR3 DNA is TGTGCCAGCAGCTTAGGACCCTGGGGTTACGAGCAGTTCTTC. Full variable domain (rest looked up from reference TRBV7-9 and TRBJ2-1): DTGVSQNPRHKITKRGQNVTFRCDPISEHNRLYWYRQTLGQGPEFLTYFQNEAQLEKSRLLSDRFSAERPKGSFSTLEIQRTEQGDSAMYLCASSLGPWGYEQFFGPGTRLTVL.

The V call is TRBV5-5, the J call TRBJ1-1; 7 nucleotides line up with TRBD1. The germline CDR1 and CDR2 sequences are SGHKS and YYEKEE (reference sequence). The V gene end was trimmed by 4 bases and the J gene end by 4 bases; junction bases not matched to a gene: 1. This CDR3 contains 12 residues. Here the CDR3 reads CASSRTGTEAFF. CDR3 DNA sequence: TGTGCCAGCAGCCGGACAGGCACTGAAGCTTTCTTT.

This clone was recorded once. Distinct nucleotide sequences in the sample also encode this CDR3. The rearrangement links TRBV11-2 to TRBJ2-5; D is uncertain. This CDR3 region has 15 residues. The V end was cut by 1 base, the J end by 5 bases, with 14 bases between. Germline CDR1 reads SGHAT; CDR2 reads FQNNGV. The CDR3 coding sequence is TGTGCCAGCAGCTTAGTTGGCTCTCTGGGTGAGACCCAGTACTTC. Amino acids: CASSLVGSLGETQYF. Full variable domain (outside the CDR3, taken from reference TRBV11-2 and TRBJ2-5): EAGVAQSPRYKIIEKRQSVAFWCNPISGHATLYWYQQILGQGPKLLIQFQNNGVVDDSQLPKDRFSAERLKGVDSTLKIQPAKLEDSAVYLCASSLVGSLGETQYFGPGTRLLVL.

The genes are TRBV12-2 and TRBJ2-1; the DNA was not compared with TRBD2, the D call given in the table. TRBV12-2 is a pseudogene locus. CDR3 length: 15 amino acids. As DNA, the CDR3 is TGTGCAAGTCGCGATGCGGGAACGGGTGGGAATGAGCAGTTCTTC. Translated: CASRDAGTGGNEQFF.

The genes are TRBV28 and TRBJ1-2; TRBD1 matches 8 bases. This CDR3 is 15 amino acids long. Germline values: CDR1 MDHEN, CDR2 SYDVKM. J lost 2 bases, V lost 4 bases, and 6 bases had no gene match. The DNA for the CDR3 is TGTGCCAGCAGTTCGATACAGGGGGTGAACTATGGCTACACCTTC. Amino acid sequence: CASSSIQGVNYGYTF.